These 25 T cell receptor beta chains originate from one sample sequenced in a study of control samples from healthy donors and cancer patients. Some clones are missing from TCRdb's copy, which holds only in-frame ones; the method was immunoSEQ multiplex PCR. This sample has roughly 86,000 clones, with around 92% found just once. What was sequenced was blood. The receptor source for this set is a man aged 25 to 45 in good health.

The chain's CDR3 is CASSYSGGGRSSYNEQFF. The CDR3 region has the DNA TGTGCCAGCAGTTACTCGGGAGGCGGGAGAAGCTCCTACAATGAGCAGTTCTTC. The chain combines TRBV6-2 or TRBV6-3 with TRBJ2-1; the match to TRBD2 covers 7 bases. CDR1 MNHEY and CDR2 SVGEGT come from the germline V gene. CDR3 length equals 18 residues. The J segment lost 0 bases and the V segment lost 0 bases, leaving 8 bases of the junction unmatched.

The rearrangement joins TRBV5-1 to TRBJ2-1; D gene unclear. Trimming cost V 6 bases and J 6 bases, with 10 bases left between them. CDR3 length equals 12 residues. Germline V gene sequence: CDR1 SGHRS, CDR2 YFSETQ. CDR3 nucleotide sequence: TGCGCCAGCATCTCCGGCCGCAATGAGCAGTTCTTC. Translated: CASISGRNEQFF.

This chain connects TRBV6-2 or TRBV6-3 to TRBJ2-7; the D is unclear. V was shortened by 2 bases and J by 2 bases, with 10 bases between the two germline ends. Germline CDR1 is MNHEY and CDR2 is SVGEGT. The CDR3 is 14 residues long. The CDR3 nucleotides are TGTGCCAGCAGTTACGCCGGCCGCGCCTACGAGCAGTACTTC. It specifies CASSYAGRAYEQYF.

The chain recombines TRBV5-4 with TRBJ2-5; TRBD2 aligns across 13 bases. J lost 4 bases, V lost 0 bases, and 3 bases had no gene match. Germline CDR1 is SGHNT and CDR2 is YYREEE (reference sequence). The CDR3 contains 16 residues. CDR3 residues: CASSLGLAGGPETQYF. The CDR3 DNA follows: TGTGCCAGCAGCTTGGGACTAGCGGGGGGCCCAGAGACCCAGTACTTC.

This chain connects TRBV7-2 to TRBJ2-2, with 9 bases matching TRBD1. Trimming at V came to 4 bases and at J to 4 bases, leaving 7 bases not matched to a gene. The V gene's germline CDR1 is SGHTA and CDR2 FQGNSA. The CDR3 has 16 residues. The CDR3, as DNA: TGTGCCAGCAGCTCATCCGGGACAGGGAGCACCGGGGAGCTGTTTTTT. Protein product: CASSSSGTGSTGELFF.

This clone appeared a single time. The gene calls are TRBV6-6 and TRBJ1-1; no clear D. V lost 8 bases and J 0 bases, leaving 16 bases between the germline ends. CDR1 and CDR2 from the germline V gene are MNHNY and SVGAGI (reference sequence). This CDR3 is built from 15 residues. This CDR3 reads CASRPAGRMNTEAFF. CDR3 bases: TGTGCCAGCCGACCGGCAGGAAGGATGAACACTGAAGCTTTCTTT.

This chain connects TRBV10-2 to TRBJ2-1, with TRBD2 identical over 12 bases. This CDR3 has 16 amino acids. V shed 6 bases and J 12 bases; nucleotides not matched to a gene: 15. The germline V gene has CDR1 WSHSY and CDR2 SAAADI. As DNA, the CDR3 is TGCGCCAGCAGCAGCCCCAACCGACTAGCGGGGGTGGGGCAGTTCTTC. It encodes CASSSPNRLAGVGQFF.

The chain recombines TRBV28 with TRBJ1-2, with a weak D call TRBD1 (6 bases). The CDR3 extends over 16 amino acids. The germline CDR1 and CDR2 sequences are MDHEN and SYDVKM. V was pared by 6 bases and J by 6 bases, with 23 bases between. The CDR3 sequence: CASSPETLGGKNGYTF. CDR3 in DNA: TGTGCCAGCAGCCCAGAAACCTTAGGGGGGAAAAATGGCTACACCTTC.

The chain joins TRBV7-9 to TRBJ1-1; D uncertain. Trimming took off 5 bases at V and 7 bases at J, with 11 bases between the two ends. Germline CDR1 SEHNR, CDR2 FQNEAQ (reference sequence). The CDR3 covers 12 residues. CDR3 region: CASSPAGIEAFF. CDR3 DNA: TGTGCCAGCAGCCCCGCGGGGATTGAAGCTTTCTTT. Using reference TRBV7-9 and TRBJ1-1 for the parts outside the CDR3, the full variable domain is DTGVSQNPRHKITKRGQNVTFRCDPISEHNRLYWYRQTLGQGPEFLTYFQNEAQLEKSRLLSDRFSAERPKGSFSTLEIQRTEQGDSAMYLCASSPAGIEAFFGQGTRLTVV.

With respect to this clone: An end of the junction does not agree with germline; a read error may underlie this. The rearrangement links TRBV11-2 to TRBJ2-7; 11 bases map to TRBD2. The CDR3 consists of 14 residues. The germline V gene encodes CDR1 SGHAT and CDR2 FQNNGV. DNA of the CDR3: TGTGCCAGCAGCTTAGAGGGGGGACTAGCGGAGCAATACTTC. The encoded protein is CASSLEGGLAEQYF.

This clone has just a few counts. The chain carries TRBV20-1 and TRBJ1-2; D ambiguous. V was cut by 3 bases and J by 3 bases, with 11 bases left in between. From germline, CDR1 is DFQATT and CDR2 SNEGSKA (reference sequence). The CDR3 has 13 amino acids. CDR3: CSASSGNDYGYTF. The CDR3 DNA sequence: TGCAGTGCTAGTTCTGGGAACGACTATGGCTACACCTTC.

This chain joins TRBV5-1 and TRBJ2-7; 13 nucleotides agree with TRBD2. The CDR3 contains 20 residues. The V and J ends lost 4 bases and 4 bases, in that order; junction bases with no gene match: 20. Germline CDR1 and CDR2: SGHRS and YFSETQ. CDR3 sequence (DNA): TGCGCCAGCAGCGAAACAGACCTGGGACGGACTAGCGGGAGATTATACGAGCAGTACTTC. Protein sequence: CASSETDLGRTSGRLYEQYF.

V is TRBV4-3 and J is TRBJ2-1, with D possibly being TRBD1 or TRBD2 (5 bases each). The germline CDR1 and CDR2 sequences are LGHNA and YSLEER. The CDR3 is made up of 17 amino acids. V was pared by 0 bases and J by 0 bases, with 12 bases between. The CDR3 DNA follows: TGCGCCAGCAGCCAAGAGTACCGGGGCGGCTCCTACAATGAGCAGTTCTTC. This codes for CASSQEYRGGSYNEQFF.

This chain joins TRBV21-1 and TRBJ2-5. TRBV21-1 is shown as a pseudogene. The CDR3 extends over 13 amino acids. The CDR3 region has the DNA TGTGCCAGCAGCAAAAGGGTCCCTTGGACCCAGTACTTC. Amino acids: CASSKRVPWTQYF.

The chain couples TRBV12-3 or TRBV12-4 to TRBJ1-3; D is possibly TRBD1 (5 bases). The CDR3 consists of 13 residues. The V end lost 10 bases, the J end lost 4 bases, and 14 bases lay between the germline ends. CDR3 nucleotides: TGTGCCATGCGACCCGGGGCGGGAAACACCATATATTTT. This translates into CAMRPGAGNTIYF.

This rearrangement joins TRBV5-4 to TRBJ2-7; 10 bases are shared with TRBD2. V lost 0 bases, J lost 0 bases, and 3 bases stayed unmatched. This CDR3 spans 16 amino acids. The germline V gene encodes CDR1 SGHNT and CDR2 YYREEE (reference sequence). CDR3 amino acids: CASSLGAGGLSYEQYF. Written as DNA, the CDR3 is TGTGCCAGCAGCTTGGGAGCGGGGGGGCTCTCCTACGAGCAGTACTTC.

CDR3 residues: CASSVGQASYEQYF. CDR3 sequence (DNA): TGTGCCAGCAGCGTGGGACAGGCCTCCTACGAGCAGTACTTC. The chain uses TRBV9 and TRBJ2-7; 8 bases line up with TRBD1. From germline, CDR1 is SGDLS and CDR2 YYNGEE. Germline trimming cut 2 bases from V and 0 bases from J; bases unmatched to any gene: 1. The CDR3 length is 14 residues.

This clone was seen a few times. The CDR3 DNA follows: TGTGCCAGCAGTTTATTCGCAGGGGAGGGCAATCAGCCCCAGCATTTT. Amino acid sequence: CASSLFAGEGNQPQHF. The V and J genes are TRBV28 and TRBJ1-5; D is perhaps TRBD1 (6 bases). Trimming cost V 1 base and J 2 bases, with 12 bases left between them. The CDR3 covers 16 residues. The germline gives CDR1 MDHEN, CDR2 SYDVKM.

This sequence joins TRBV7-9 and TRBJ2-7; perhaps TRBD2 as D (5 bases). The CDR3 covers 12 residues. CDR1 SEHNR and CDR2 FQNEAQ come from the germline V gene (reference sequence). With 2 bases removed from V and 4 bases from J, the gap between germline ends came to 6 bases. CDR3 loop: CASSLTGYEQYF. In DNA form, the CDR3 reads TGTGCCAGCAGCTTAACGGGGTACGAGCAGTACTTC.

This clone was recorded only once. This chain uses TRBV3-1 (or the pseudogene TRBV3-2) with TRBJ1-1; no definite D call. The germline CDR1 and CDR2 sequences are LGHDT and YNNKEL (reference sequence). CDR3 length: 14 residues. V dropped 1 base and J dropped 1 base, with 7 bases sitting between them. CDR3: CASSQGPGNTEAFF. The CDR3 coding sequence is TGTGCCAGCAGCCAAGGTCCAGGGAACACTGAAGCTTTCTTT.

Written as DNA, the CDR3 is TGCGCCAGCGGGCCTATCGGGGAGCTGTTTTTT. As protein: CASGPIGELFF. This chain links TRBV10-1 with TRBJ2-2; no reliable D call. Trimming removed 8 bases at V and 7 bases at J, with 8 bases between. Germline CDR1 and CDR2: WNHNN and SYGVQD (reference sequence). This CDR3 has 11 amino acids.

The genes are TRBV7-2 and TRBJ2-3, with D perhaps TRBD2 (6 bases). Trimming removed 5 bases at V and 2 bases at J, with 17 bases between. Germline CDR1 is SGHTA and CDR2 is FQGNSA. The CDR3 sequence is 16 residues long. The DNA for the CDR3 is TGTGCCAGCAGCCAGGAAGGGAGGAGGGTCACAGATACGCAGTATTTT. It translates to CASSQEGRRVTDTQYF. Full variable domain (outside the CDR3, taken from reference TRBV7-2 and TRBJ2-3): GAGVSQSPSNKVTEKGKDVELRCDPISGHTALYWYRQSLGQGLEFLIYFQGNSAPDKSGLPSDRFSAERTGGSVSTLTIQRTQQEDSAVYLCASSQEGRRVTDTQYFGPGTRLTVL.

The chain carries TRBV4-3 and TRBJ1-2; D not resolved. CDR3 size: 15 residues. V was shortened by 0 bases and J by 10 bases, with 18 bases between the two germline ends. Per germline, CDR1 LGHNA and CDR2 YSLEER. The CDR3 DNA reads as TGCGCCAGCAGCCAAGATAAATGGTGGGCCGACCCCTACACCTTC. It codes for CASSQDKWWADPYTF.

The chain links TRBV24-1 to TRBJ2-5; 11 nucleotides match TRBD1. Losses at the gene ends were 4 bases for V and 5 bases for J; bases not matched to a gene: 8. This CDR3 comprises 16 residues. Germline-derived CDR1 and CDR2 are KGHDR and SFDVKD. The CDR3 protein is CATSDRGQGAGETQYF. CDR3 sequence (DNA): TGTGCCACCAGTGACCGTGGACAGGGGGCCGGTGAGACCCAGTACTTC.

The chain is built from TRBV28 and TRBJ1-1, with D possibly TRBD1 on 5 matching bases. Germline V lookup: CDR1 MDHEN, CDR2 SYDVKM. The CDR3 runs to 16 residues. The V end lost 3 bases, the J end lost 3 bases, and 17 bases lay between the germline ends. DNA of the CDR3: TGTGCCAGCAGTTTCATCCGGGGACTGGTATACACTGAAGCTTTCTTT. Translating it yields CASSFIRGLVYTEAFF.